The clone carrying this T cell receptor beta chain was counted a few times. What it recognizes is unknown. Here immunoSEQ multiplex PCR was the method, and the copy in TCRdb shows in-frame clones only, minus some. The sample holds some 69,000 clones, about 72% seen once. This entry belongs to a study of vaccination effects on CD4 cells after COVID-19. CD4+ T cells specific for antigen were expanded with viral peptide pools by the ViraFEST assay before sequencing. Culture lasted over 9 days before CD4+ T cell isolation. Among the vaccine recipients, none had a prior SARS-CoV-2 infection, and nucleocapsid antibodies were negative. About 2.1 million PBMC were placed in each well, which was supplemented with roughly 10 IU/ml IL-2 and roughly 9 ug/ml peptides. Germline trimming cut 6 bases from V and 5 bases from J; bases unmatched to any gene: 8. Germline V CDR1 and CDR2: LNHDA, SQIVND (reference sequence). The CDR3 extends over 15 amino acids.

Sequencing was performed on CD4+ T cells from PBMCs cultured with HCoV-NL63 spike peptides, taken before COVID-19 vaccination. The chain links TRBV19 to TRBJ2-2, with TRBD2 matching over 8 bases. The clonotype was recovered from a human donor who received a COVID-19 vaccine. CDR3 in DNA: TGTGCCAGTAGAAGGGGCGGGGGGCTAACCGGGGAGCTGTTTTTT. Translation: CASRRGGGLTGELFF.